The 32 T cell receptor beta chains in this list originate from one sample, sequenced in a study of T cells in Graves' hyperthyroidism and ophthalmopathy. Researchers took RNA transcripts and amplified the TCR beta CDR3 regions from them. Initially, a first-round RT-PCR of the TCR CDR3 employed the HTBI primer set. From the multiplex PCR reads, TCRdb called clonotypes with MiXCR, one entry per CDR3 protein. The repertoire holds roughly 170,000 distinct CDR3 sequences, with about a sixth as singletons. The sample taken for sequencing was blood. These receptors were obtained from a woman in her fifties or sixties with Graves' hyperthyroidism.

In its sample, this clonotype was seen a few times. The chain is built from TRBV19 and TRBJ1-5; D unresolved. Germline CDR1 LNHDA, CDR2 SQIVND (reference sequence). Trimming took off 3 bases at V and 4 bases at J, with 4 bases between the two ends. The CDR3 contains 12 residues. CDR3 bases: TGTGCCAGTAGTATGGGGAATCAGCCCCAGCATTTT. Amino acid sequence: CASSMGNQPQHF.

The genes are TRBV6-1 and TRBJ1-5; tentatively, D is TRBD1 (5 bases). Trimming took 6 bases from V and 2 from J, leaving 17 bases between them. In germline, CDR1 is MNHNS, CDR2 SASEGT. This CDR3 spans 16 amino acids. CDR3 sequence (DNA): TGTGCCAGCAGCCCCCTCGCAGCGGGGGGCAATCAGCCCCAGCATTTT. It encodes CASSPLAAGGNQPQHF.

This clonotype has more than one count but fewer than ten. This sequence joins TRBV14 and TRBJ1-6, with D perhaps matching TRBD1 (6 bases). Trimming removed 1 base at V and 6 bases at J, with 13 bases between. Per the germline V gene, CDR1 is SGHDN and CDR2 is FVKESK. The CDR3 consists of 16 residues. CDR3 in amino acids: CASSQVPGGGNSPLHF. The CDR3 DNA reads TGTGCCAGCAGCCAAGTCCCCGGGGGCGGTAATTCACCCCTCCACTTT. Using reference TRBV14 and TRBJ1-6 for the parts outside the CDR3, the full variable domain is EAGVTQFPSHSVIEKGQTVTLRCDPISGHDNLYWYRRVMGKEIKFLLHFVKESKQDESGMPNNRFLAERTGGTYSTLKVQPAELEDSGVYFCASSQVPGGGNSPLHFGNGTRLTVT.

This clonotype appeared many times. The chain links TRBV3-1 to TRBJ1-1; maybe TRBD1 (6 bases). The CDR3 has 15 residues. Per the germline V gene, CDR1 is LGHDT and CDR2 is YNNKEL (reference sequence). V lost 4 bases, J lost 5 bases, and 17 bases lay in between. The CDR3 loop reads CASSRIQGRETEAFF. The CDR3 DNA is TGTGCCAGCAGCCGGATACAGGGAAGAGAGACTGAAGCTTTCTTT.

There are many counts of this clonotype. The CDR3 is CASSQATSGGSETQYF. DNA of the CDR3: TGCGCCAGCAGCCAAGCGACTAGCGGGGGGTCAGAGACCCAGTACTTC. J is TRBJ2-5 and V is TRBV4-1; 13 bases map to TRBD2. With V trimmed by 1 base and J by 4 bases, 3 bases remained unmatched. CDR1 and CDR2 from the germline V gene are MGHRA and YSYEKL. This CDR3 has 16 residues.

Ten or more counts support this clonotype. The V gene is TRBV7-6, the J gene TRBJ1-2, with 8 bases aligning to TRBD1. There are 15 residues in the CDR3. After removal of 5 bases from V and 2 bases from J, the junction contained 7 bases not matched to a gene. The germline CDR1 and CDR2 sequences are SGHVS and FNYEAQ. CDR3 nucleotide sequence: TGTGCCAGCAGCCCCCTGACAGGGGCAAACTATGGCTACACCTTC. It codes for CASSPLTGANYGYTF. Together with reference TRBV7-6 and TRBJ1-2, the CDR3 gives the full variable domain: GAGVSQSPRYKVTKRGQDVALRCDPISGHVSLYWYRQALGQGPEFLTYFNYEAQQDKSGLPNDRFSAERPEGSISTLTIQRTEQRDSAMYRCASSPLTGANYGYTFGSGTRLTVV.

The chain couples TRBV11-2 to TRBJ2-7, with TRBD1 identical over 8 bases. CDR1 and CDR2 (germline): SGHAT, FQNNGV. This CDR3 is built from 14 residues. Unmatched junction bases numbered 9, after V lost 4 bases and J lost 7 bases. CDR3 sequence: CASSWGQGAREQYF. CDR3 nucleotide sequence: TGTGCCAGCAGCTGGGGTCAGGGGGCGCGGGAGCAGTACTTC.

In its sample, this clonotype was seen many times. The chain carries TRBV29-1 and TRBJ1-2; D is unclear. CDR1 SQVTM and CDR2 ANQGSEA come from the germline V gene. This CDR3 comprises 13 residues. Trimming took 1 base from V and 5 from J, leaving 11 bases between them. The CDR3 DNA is TGCAGCGTTGAAGGAGGGTGGGAGTATGGCTACACCTTC. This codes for CSVEGGWEYGYTF.

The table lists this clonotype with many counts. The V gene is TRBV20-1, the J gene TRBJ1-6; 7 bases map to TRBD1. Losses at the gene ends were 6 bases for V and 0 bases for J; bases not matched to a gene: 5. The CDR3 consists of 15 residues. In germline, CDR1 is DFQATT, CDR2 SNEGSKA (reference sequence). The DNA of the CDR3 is TGCAGTGCCCCAGACAGGGCCTCCTATAATTCACCCCTCCACTTT. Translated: CSAPDRASYNSPLHF.

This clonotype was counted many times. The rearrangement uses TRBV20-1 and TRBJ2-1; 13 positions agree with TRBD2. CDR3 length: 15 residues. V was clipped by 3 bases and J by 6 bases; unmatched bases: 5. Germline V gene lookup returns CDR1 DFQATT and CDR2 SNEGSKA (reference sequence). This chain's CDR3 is CSASLGLAGVNEQFF. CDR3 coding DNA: TGCAGTGCTAGCCTCGGACTAGCGGGGGTCAATGAGCAGTTCTTC.

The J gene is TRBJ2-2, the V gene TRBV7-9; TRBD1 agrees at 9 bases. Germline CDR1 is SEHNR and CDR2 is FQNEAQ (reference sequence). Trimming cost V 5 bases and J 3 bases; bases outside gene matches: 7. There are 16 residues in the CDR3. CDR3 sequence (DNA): TGTGCCAGCAGCCCCCCGGGACAGGGACACACCGGGGAGCTGTTTTTT. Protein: CASSPPGQGHTGELFF.

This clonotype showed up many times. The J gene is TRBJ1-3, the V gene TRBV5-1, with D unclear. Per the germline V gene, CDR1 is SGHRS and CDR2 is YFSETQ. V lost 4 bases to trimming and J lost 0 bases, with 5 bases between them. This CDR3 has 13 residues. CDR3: CASSKFSGNTIYF. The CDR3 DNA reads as TGCGCCAGCAGCAAGTTCTCTGGAAACACCATATATTTT.

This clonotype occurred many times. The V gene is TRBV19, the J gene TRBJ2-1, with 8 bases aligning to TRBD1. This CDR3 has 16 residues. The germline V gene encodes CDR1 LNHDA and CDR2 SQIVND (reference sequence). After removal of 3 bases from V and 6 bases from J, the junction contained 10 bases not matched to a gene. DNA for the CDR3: TGTGCCAGTAGTATCCCCGGACAGGGCTGGGGCAATGAGCAGTTCTTC. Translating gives CASSIPGQGWGNEQFF.

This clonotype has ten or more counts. CDR3 nucleotide sequence: TGTGCCAGCAGTTACTCCTCGCAGGGCAGATGGGAGACCCAGTACTTC. Its translation: CASSYSSQGRWETQYF. The gene calls are TRBV6-6 and TRBJ2-5; TRBD1 might be the D (5 bases). V was shortened by 0 bases and J by 5 bases, with 16 bases between the two germline ends. This CDR3 spans 16 amino acids. The germline gives CDR1 MNHNY, CDR2 SVGAGI (reference sequence).

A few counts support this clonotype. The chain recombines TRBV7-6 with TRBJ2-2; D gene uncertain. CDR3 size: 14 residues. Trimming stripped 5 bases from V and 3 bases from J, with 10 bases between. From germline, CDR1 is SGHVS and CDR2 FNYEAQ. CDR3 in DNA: TGTGCCAGCAGCCCTCTCACCTACACCGGGGAGCTGTTTTTT. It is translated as CASSPLTYTGELFF.

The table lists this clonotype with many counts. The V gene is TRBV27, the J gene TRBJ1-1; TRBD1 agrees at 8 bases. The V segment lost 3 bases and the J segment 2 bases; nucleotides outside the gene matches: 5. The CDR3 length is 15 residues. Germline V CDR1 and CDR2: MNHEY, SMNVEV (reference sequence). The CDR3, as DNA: TGTGCCAGCAGTTTCGACAGGGGCCCTAACACTGAAGCTTTCTTT. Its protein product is CASSFDRGPNTEAFF.

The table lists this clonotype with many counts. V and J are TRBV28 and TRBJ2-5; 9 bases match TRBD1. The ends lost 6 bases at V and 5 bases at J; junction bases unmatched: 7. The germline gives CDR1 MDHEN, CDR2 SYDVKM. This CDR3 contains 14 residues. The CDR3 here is CASSQGTGLETQYF. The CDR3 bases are TGTGCCAGCAGCCAAGGGACAGGGCTCGAGACCCAGTACTTC.

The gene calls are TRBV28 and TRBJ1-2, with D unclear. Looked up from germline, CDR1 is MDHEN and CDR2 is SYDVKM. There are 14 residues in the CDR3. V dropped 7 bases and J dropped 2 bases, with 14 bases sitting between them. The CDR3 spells CASKGRGANYGYTF. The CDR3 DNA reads TGTGCCAGCAAAGGTCGGGGTGCGAACTATGGCTACACCTTC.

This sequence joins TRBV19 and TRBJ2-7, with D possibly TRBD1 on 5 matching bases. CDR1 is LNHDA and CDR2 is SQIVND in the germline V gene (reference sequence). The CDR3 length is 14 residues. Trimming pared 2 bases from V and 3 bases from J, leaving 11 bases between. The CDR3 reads CASSIKWGNYEQYF. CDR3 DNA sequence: TGTGCCAGTAGTATAAAGTGGGGCAACTACGAGCAGTACTTC.

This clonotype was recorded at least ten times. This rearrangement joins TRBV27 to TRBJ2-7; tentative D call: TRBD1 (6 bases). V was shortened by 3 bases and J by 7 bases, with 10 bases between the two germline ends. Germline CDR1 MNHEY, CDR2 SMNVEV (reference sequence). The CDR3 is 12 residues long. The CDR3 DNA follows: TGTGCCAGCAGTTTCACAGGGAGAGAGCAGTACTTC. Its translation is CASSFTGREQYF.

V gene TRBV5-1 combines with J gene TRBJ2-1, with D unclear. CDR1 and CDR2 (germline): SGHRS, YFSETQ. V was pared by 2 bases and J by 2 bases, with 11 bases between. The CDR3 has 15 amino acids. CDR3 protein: CASSLVGRTYNEQFF. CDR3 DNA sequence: TGCGCCAGCAGCTTAGTCGGCAGGACCTACAATGAGCAGTTCTTC.

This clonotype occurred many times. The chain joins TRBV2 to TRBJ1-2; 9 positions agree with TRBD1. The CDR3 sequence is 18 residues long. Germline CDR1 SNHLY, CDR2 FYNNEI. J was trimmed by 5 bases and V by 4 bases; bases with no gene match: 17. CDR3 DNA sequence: TGTGCCAGCAGTGCACCTGTGCACGGGCCCGGGACAGGGTATGGCTACACCTTC. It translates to CASSAPVHGPGTGYGYTF.

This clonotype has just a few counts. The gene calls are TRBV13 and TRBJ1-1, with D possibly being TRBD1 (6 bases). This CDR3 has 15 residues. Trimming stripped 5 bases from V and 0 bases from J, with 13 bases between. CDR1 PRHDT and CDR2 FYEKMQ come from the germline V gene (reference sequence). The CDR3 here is CASSPARTVNTEAFF. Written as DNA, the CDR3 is TGTGCCAGCAGCCCAGCCCGGACAGTGAACACTGAAGCTTTCTTT.

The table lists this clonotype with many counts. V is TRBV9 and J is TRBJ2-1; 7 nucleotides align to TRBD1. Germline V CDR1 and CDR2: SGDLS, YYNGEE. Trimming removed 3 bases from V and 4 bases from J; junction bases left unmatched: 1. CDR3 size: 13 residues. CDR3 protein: CASSGGQYNEQFF. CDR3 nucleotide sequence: TGTGCCAGCAGCGGGGGACAGTACAATGAGCAGTTCTTC.

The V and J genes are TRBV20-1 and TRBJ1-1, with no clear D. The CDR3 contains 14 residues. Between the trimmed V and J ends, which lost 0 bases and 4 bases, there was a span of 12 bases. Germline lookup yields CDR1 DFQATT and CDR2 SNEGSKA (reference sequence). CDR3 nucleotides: TGCAGTGCTAGAGATGGGTCGGCAGGCACTGAAGCTTTCTTT. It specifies CSARDGSAGTEAFF.

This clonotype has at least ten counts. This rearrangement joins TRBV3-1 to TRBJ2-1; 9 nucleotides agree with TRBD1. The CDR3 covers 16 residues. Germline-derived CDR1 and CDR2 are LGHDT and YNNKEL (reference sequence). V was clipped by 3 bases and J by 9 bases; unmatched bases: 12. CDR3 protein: CASSQVTGQGTREQFF. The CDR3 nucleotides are TGTGCCAGCAGCCAGGTCACGGGACAGGGTACCCGTGAGCAGTTCTTC.

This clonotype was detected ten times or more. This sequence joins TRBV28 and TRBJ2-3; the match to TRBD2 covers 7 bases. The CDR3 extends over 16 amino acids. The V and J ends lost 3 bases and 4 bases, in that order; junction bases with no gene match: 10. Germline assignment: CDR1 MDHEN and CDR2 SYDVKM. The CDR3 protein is CASSLGGVSGPDTQYF. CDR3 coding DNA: TGTGCCAGCAGTTTGGGAGGGGTGAGTGGTCCAGATACGCAGTATTTT. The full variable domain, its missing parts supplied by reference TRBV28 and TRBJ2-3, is DVKVTQSSRYLVKRTGEKVFLECVQDMDHENMFWYRQDPGLGLRLIYFSYDVKMKEKGDIPEGYSVSREKKERFSLILESASTNQTSMYLCASSLGGVSGPDTQYFGPGTRLTVL.

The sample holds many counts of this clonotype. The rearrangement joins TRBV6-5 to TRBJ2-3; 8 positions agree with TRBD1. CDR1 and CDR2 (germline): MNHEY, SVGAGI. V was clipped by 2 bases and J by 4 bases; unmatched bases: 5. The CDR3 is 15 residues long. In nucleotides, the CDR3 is TGTGCCAGCAGTTACGGAGGGACAGGTGCAGATACGCAGTATTTT. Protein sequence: CASSYGGTGADTQYF.

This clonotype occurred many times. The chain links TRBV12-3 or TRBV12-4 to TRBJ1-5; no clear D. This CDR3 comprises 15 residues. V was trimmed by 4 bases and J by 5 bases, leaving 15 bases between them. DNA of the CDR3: TGTGCCAGCAGTTCAAAGGGTATGGTGGATCAGCCCCAGCATTTT. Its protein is CASSSKGMVDQPQHF.

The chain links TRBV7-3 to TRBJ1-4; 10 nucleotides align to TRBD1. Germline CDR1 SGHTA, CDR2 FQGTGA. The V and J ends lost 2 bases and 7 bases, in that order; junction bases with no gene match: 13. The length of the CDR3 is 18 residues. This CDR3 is CASSLVPTRDRGVEKLFF. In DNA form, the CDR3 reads TGTGCCAGCAGCTTAGTCCCTACTCGGGACAGGGGTGTTGAAAAACTGTTTTTT.

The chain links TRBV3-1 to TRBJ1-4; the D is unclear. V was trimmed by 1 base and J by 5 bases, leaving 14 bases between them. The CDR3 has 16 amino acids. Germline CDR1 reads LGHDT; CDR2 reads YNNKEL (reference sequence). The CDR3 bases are TGTGCCAGCAGCCAAGCGGGGTCTGCTGGAAATGAAAAACTGTTTTTT. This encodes CASSQAGSAGNEKLFF.

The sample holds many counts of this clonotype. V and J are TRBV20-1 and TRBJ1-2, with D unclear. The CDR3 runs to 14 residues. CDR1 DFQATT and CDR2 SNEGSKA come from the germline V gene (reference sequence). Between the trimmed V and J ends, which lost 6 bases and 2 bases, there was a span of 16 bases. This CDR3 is CSATRQSSNYGYTF. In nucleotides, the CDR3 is TGCAGTGCCACCAGGCAGTCTTCCAACTATGGCTACACCTTC.